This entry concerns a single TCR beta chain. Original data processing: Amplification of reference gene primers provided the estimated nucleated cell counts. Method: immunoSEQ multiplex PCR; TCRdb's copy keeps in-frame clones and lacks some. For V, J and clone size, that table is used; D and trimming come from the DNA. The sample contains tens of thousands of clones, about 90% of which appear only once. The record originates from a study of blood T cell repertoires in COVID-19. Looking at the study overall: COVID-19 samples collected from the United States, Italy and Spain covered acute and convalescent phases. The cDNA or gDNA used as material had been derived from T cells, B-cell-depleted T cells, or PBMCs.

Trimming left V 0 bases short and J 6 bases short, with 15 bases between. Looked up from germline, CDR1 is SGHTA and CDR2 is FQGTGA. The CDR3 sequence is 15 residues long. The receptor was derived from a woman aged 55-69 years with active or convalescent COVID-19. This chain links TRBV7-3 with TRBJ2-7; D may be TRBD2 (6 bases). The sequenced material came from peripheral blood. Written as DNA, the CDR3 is TGTGCCAGCAGCTTAACGGGAGGAGGGATTGGCGAGCAGTACTTC. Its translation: CASSLTGGGIGEQYF.